Listed here is a single TCR beta chain. Source study methods: Estimation of nucleated cell counts relied on the amplification of reference gene primers. Clones were sequenced by immunoSEQ multiplex PCR, and TCRdb holds only the in-frame ones, with some missing. V, J and clone size were drawn from that table, and D and trimming were deduced from the DNA. Among fewer than 450,000 clones listed, approximately 91% were seen once. This sample is part of a study of blood T cell repertoires in COVID-19. Study details: T cells, B-cell-depleted T cells, or PBMCs supplied cDNA or gDNA.

The age range of participants was 18 to 89 years, with residence in more than 20 US areas. This CDR3 spans 13 amino acids. Germline V gene sequence: CDR1 GTSNPN, CDR2 SVGIG (reference sequence). Trimming removed 6 bases from V and 9 bases from J; junction bases left unmatched: 8. The sequenced sample was PBMCs or T cells enriched from blood (not recorded which). The rearrangement joins TRBV30 to TRBJ1-5; 10 bases match TRBD1. This sequence was found in a woman aged 35 to 49 with acute COVID-19. The CDR3 DNA is TGTGCCTGCGCGGACAGGGGGGTAAGGCCCCAGCATTTT. Amino acids: CACADRGVRPQHF.